This note documents a single T cell receptor beta chain sequence. Its antigen is not yet known. Per-nucleotide qualities are absent, and no much larger clonotype sits a single base away. This entry comes from a study of CD8 T cells in Susac syndrome (dated by TCRdb to the late 2010s). A note on the overall study: Whether CD8+ T cell activation and differentiation in Susac syndrome was antigen driven was tested using repertoire sequencing. The study compared CD8+ T cell repertoire clonality among about a dozen healthy donors, roughly 14 Susac syndrome patients and roughly 16 multiple sclerosis patients. The research as a whole found: The number of individuals in the TCR sequencing and HLA analysis was acknowledged as relatively small.

RNA was extracted using the RNeasy kit, and about 0.5 to 1 ug of the RNA was reverse transcribed with random hexamers. TCR beta CDR3 regions were amplified with the immunoSEQ multiplex PCR assay covering 54 Vbeta and 13 Jbeta segments. PCR amplification bias was corrected using a synthetic template baseline for primer optimization and computational correction. As for the original processing: Reads were annotated to V, D and J genes per IMGT and analyzed with immunoSEQ Analyzer, keeping only productive sequences. Clonality was computed as one minus Shannon entropy normalized by log2 of the number of productive unique sequences. For each patient and control, public and private clones were evaluated among the 100 most prevalent clones. Susac-specific clones were defined as absent from healthy and MS cohorts, some 1,000 published viral clones and other ImmuneACCESS disease sequences. TCRdb reanalyzed the raw reads on its own, using fastp at Q25 for trimming and MiXCR for clone calling, and kept in-frame beta chains. Rows merge per CDR3 protein into single entries with the most common DNA and genes. The V and J calls reflect TCRdb's pipeline rather than the authors' work. The sample data list about 120,000 distinct CDR3 sequences, and around 90% of these were observed just once. The ten largest account for around 0.12% of the sample.

Peripheral blood CD8+ and CD4+ T cells from healthy donors, Susac syndrome patients and multiple sclerosis patients were profiled by high-throughput TCR beta sequencing. The healthy donors served as controls matched for age and sex. Bulk CD8+ and CD4+ T cells were purified by magnetic negative isolation, while CD8+ TEMRA cells were enriched using FACS. Blood was drawn into EDTA tubes, processed within 24 hours, and PBMCs were isolated by density gradient centrifugation. PBMCs destined for TCR sequencing were cryopreserved in liquid nitrogen and later thawed in a 37 °C water bath. Purity of sorted or isolated CD4+, CD8+ and CD8+ TEMRA cells was at least 90%. CDR1 and CDR2, looked up from the germline V gene, are SQVTM and ANQGSEA. The CDR3 numbers 18 residues from cysteine through phenylalanine. Here the CDR3 DNA is all that survives: 54 bases in frame from base 1. The V end loses 8 bases and the J end loses 5 bases, and a stretch of 33 bases separates them.

The rearranged chain carries TRBV29-1 and TRBJ1-1; perhaps TRBD1 is the D gene, with 6 bases matching. Source material: CD8+ T cells from PBMCs. The TCR sequence derives from a human donor in good health. CDR3 sequence: CSPTSGPRKQGSRTEAFF. The DNA sequence reads TGCAGCCCTACCTCAGGGCCCCGAAAACAGGGTAGTCGGACTGAAGCTTTCTTT.